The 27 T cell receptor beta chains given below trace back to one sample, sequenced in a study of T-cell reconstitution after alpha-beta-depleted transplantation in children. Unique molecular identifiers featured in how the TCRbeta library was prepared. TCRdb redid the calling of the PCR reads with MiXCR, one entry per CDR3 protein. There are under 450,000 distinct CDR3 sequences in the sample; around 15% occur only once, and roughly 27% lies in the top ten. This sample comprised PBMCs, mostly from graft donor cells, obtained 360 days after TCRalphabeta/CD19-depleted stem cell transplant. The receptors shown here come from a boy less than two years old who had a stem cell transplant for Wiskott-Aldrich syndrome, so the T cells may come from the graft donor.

The CDR3 DNA reads TGTGCCAGCAGCTTAGGGGGAGCCCTGACGGAGCTGTTTTTT. Its protein product is CASSLGGALTELFF. The chain couples TRBV13 to TRBJ2-2; D possibly corresponds to TRBD2 (5 bases). Germline V gene sequence: CDR1 PRHDT, CDR2 FYEKMQ (reference sequence). V was cut by 0 bases and J by 10 bases, with 12 bases left in between. The CDR3 has 14 residues.

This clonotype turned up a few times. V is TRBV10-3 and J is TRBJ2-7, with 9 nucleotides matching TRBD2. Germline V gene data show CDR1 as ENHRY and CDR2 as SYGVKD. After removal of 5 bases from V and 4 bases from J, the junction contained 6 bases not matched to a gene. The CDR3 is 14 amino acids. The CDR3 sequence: CAISHLAGRYEQYF. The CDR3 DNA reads TGTGCCATCAGTCACCTAGCGGGGCGGTACGAGCAGTACTTC.

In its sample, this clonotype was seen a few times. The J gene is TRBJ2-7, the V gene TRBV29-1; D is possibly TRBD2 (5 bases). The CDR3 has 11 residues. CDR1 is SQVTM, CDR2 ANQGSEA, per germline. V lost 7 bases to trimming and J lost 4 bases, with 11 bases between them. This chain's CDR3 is CSGSSGYEQYF. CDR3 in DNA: TGCAGCGGCTCGTCGGGGTACGAGCAGTACTTC.

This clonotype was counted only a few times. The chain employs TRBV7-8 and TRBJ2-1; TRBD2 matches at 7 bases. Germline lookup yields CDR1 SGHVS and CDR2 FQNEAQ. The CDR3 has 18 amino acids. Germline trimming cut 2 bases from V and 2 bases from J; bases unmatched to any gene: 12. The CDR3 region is CASSLLESGVSPYNEQFF. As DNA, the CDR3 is TGTGCCAGCAGCTTACTAGAGAGCGGGGTTAGTCCCTACAATGAGCAGTTCTTC.

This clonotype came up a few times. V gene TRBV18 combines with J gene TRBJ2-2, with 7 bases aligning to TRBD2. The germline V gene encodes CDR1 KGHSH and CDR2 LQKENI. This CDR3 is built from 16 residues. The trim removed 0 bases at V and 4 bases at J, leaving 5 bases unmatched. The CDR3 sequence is CASSPPRLAVTGELFF. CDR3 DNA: TGTGCCAGCTCACCACCGCGTCTAGCGGTCACCGGGGAGCTGTTTTTT.

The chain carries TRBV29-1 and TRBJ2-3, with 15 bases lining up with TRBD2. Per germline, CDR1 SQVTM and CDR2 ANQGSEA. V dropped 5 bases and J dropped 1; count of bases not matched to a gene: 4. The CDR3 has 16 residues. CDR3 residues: CSVPRTSGRGTDTQYF. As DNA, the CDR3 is TGCAGCGTTCCCAGGACTAGCGGGAGGGGCACAGATACGCAGTATTTT.

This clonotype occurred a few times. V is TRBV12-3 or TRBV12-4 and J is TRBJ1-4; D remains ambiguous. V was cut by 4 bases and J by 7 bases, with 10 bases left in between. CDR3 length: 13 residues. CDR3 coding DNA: TGTGCCAGCAGTTGGAGGGCTAGTGAAAAACTGTTTTTT. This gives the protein CASSWRASEKLFF.

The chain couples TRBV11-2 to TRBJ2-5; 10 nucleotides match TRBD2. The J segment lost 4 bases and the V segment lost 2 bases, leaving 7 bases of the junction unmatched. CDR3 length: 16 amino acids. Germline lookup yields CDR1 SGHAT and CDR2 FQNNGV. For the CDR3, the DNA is TGTGCCAGCAGCTTATTCCAGCGGGGGGGCCGAGAGACCCAGTACTTC. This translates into CASSLFQRGGRETQYF.

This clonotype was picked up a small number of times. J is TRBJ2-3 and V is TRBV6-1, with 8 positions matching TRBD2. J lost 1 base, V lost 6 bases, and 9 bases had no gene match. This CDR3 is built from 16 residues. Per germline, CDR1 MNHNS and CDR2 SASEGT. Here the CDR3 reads CASSEQAGAGTDTQYF. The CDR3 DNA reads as TGTGCCAGCAGCGAGCAAGCGGGAGCGGGCACAGATACGCAGTATTTT.

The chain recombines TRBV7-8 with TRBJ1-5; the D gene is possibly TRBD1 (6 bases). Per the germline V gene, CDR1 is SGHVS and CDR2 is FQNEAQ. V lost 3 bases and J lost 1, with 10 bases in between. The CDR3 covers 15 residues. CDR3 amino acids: CASSFHQGSNQPQHF. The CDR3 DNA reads TGTGCCAGCAGCTTTCACCAGGGGAGCAATCAGCCCCAGCATTTT.

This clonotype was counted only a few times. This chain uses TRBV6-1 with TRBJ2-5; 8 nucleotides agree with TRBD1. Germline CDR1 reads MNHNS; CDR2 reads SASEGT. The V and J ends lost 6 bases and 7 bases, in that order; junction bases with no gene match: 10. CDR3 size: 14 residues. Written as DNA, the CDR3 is TGTGCCAGCAGCCCCCCCGGGACAGGACGGACCCAGTACTTC. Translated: CASSPPGTGRTQYF.

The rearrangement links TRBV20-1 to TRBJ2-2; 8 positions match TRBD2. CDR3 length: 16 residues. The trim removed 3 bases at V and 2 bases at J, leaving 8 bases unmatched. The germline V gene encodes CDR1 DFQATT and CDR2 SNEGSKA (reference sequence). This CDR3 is CSARAFSGGNTGELFF. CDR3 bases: TGCAGTGCTAGGGCATTCAGCGGGGGTAACACCGGGGAGCTGTTTTTT.

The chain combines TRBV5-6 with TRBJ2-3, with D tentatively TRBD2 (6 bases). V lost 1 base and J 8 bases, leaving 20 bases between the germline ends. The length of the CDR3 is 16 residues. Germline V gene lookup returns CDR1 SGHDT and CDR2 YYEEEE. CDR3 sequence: CASSLRTGETSITQYF. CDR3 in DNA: TGTGCCAGCAGCTTGCGGACGGGAGAGACAAGCATTACGCAGTATTTT. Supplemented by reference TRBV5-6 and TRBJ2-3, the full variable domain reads DAGVTQSPTHLIKTRGQQVTLRCSPKSGHDTVSWYQQALGQGPQFIFQYYEEEERQRGNFPDRFSGHQFPNYSSELNVNALLLGDSALYLCASSLRTGETSITQYFGPGTRLTVL.

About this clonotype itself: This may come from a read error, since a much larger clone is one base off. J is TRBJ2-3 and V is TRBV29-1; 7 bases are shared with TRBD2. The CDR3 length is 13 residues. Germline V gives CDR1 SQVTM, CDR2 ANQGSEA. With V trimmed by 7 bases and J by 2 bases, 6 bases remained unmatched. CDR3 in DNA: TGCAGCGCCGGGGGGTCCGACACAGATACGCAGTATTTT. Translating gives CSAGGSDTDTQYF.

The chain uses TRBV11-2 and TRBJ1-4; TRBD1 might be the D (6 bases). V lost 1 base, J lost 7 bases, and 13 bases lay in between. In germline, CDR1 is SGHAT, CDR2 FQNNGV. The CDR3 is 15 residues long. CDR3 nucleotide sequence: TGTGCCAGCAGCTTAGGCCCCGGGACATCTGAAAAACTGTTTTTT. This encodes CASSLGPGTSEKLFF. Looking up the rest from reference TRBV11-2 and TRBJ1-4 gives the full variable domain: EAGVAQSPRYKIIEKRQSVAFWCNPISGHATLYWYQQILGQGPKLLIQFQNNGVVDDSQLPKDRFSAERLKGVDSTLKIQPAKLEDSAVYLCASSLGPGTSEKLFFGSGTQLSVL.

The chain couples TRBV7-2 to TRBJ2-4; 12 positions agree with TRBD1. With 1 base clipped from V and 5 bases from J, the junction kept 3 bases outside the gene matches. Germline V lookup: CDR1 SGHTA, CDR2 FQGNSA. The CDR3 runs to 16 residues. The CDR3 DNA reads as TGTGCCAGCAGCTTAGGGGACAGGGGGCACCAAAACATTCAGTACTTC. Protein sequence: CASSLGDRGHQNIQYF.

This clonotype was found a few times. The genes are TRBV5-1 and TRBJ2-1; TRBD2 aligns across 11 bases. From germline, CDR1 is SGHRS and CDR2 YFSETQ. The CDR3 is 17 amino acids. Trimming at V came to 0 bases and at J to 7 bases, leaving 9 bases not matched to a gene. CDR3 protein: CASSLATLAGAPNEQFF. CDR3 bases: TGCGCCAGCAGCTTGGCCACACTAGCGGGAGCCCCTAATGAGCAGTTCTTC.

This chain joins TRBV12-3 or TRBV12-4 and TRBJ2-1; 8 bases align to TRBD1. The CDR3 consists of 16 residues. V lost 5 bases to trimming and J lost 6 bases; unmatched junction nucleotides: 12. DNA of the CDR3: TGTGCCAGCAGTCCACACCGGGACAGGTTCGTCAATGAGCAGTTCTTC. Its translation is CASSPHRDRFVNEQFF.

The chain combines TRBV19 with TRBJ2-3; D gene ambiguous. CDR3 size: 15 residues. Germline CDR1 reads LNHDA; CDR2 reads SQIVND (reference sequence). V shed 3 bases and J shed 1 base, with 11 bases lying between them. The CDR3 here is CASSILGEGTDTQYF. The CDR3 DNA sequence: TGTGCCAGTAGTATCCTCGGAGAGGGCACAGATACGCAGTATTTT. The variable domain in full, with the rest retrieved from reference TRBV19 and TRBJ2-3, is DGGITQSPKYLFRKEGQNVTLSCEQNLNHDAMYWYRQDPGQGLRLIYYSQIVNDFQKGDIAEGYSVSREKKESFPLTVTSAQKNPTAFYLCASSILGEGTDTQYFGPGTRLTVL.

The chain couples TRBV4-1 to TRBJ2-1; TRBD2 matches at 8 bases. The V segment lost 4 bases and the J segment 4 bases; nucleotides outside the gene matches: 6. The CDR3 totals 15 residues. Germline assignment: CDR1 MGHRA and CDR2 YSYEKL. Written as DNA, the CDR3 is TGCGCCAGCAGCCTGGGACTAGTACAATACAATGAGCAGTTCTTC. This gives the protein CASSLGLVQYNEQFF.

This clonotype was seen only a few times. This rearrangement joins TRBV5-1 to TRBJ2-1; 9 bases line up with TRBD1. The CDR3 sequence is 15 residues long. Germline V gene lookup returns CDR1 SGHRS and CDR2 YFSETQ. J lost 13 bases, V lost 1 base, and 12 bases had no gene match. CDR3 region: CASSLTHRYRGPQFF. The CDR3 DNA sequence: TGCGCCAGCAGCTTGACGCACCGGTACAGGGGGCCTCAGTTCTTC.

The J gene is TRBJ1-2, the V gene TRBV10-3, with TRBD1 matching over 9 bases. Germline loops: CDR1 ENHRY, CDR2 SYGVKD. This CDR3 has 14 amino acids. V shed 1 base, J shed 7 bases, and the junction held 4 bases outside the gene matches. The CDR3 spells CAISELQGASGYTF. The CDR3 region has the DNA TGTGCCATCAGTGAGTTACAGGGGGCCAGTGGCTACACCTTC.

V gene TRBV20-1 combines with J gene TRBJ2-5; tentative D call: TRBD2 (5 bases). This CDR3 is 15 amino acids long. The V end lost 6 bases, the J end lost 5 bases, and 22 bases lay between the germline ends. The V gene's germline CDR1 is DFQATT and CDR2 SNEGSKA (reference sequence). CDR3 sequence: CSAANRQRVGETQYF. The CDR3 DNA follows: TGCAGTGCCGCCAACCGGCAGAGGGTAGGGGAGACCCAGTACTTC.

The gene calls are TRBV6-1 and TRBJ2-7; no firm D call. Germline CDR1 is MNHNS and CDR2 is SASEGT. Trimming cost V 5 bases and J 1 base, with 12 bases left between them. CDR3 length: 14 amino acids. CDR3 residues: CASSPEARSYEQYF. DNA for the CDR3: TGTGCCAGCAGTCCTGAGGCGCGATCCTACGAGCAGTACTTC.

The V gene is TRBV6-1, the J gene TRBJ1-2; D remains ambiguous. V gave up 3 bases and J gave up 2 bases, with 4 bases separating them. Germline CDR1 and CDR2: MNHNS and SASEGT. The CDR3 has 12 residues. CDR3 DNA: TGTGCCAGCAGTGAGCGGAACTATGGCTACACCTTC. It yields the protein CASSERNYGYTF.

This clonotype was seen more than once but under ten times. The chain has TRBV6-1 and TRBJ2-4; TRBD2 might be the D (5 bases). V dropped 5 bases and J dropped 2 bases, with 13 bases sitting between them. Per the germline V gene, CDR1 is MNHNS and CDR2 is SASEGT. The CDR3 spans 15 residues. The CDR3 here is CASSNPDGTKNIQYF. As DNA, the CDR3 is TGTGCCAGCAGTAATCCGGACGGGACCAAAAACATTCAGTACTTC.

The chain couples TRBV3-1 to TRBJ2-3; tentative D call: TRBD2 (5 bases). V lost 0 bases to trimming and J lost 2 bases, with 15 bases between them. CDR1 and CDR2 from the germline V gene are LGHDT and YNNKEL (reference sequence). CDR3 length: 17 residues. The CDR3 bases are TGTGCCAGCAGCCAAGATCGGAGAGGACGGGACACAGATACGCAGTATTTT. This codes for CASSQDRRGRDTDTQYF.